The sequence of this T cell receptor beta chain was determined in a study of tumor-infiltrating lymphocytes in primary liver carcinoma. This clonotype was detected a few times. RNA and DNA were co-extracted from about 19-30 mg of unsorted bulk tissue. For each tumor, five separate regions were sampled. Germline assignment: CDR1 SEHNR and CDR2 FQNEAQ (reference sequence). Trimming removed 1 base from V and 1 base from J, with 7 bases in between. This CDR3 has 14 amino acids. Total RNA (roughly 540 ng) served as template for TCR beta cDNA synthesis primed by a constant-region primer. Library construction for TCR beta comprised three nested multiplex PCR rounds performed with slightly modified ARM-PCR. Researchers ran the first two PCR rounds for roughly 11 cycles each with TRBV1-TRBV30 forward primers and a C-beta reverse primer. TCRdb independently ran MiXCR on the multiplex PCR reads; one entry per CDR3 protein. This sample has approximately 110,000 distinct CDR3 sequences, with approximately 70% found just once.

This chain joins TRBV7-9 and TRBJ1-2; D gene uncertain. Material for sequencing was liver tumor tissue from sampling region 1. Subset of the sample: tumor region T1, superior pole. The sequence was obtained from a woman aged 60-75 years with primary liver carcinoma and hepatitis B virus infection. The chain's CDR3 is CASSLEGSNYGYTF. The CDR3 DNA sequence: TGTGCCAGCAGCTTAGAGGGCAGTAACTATGGCTACACCTTC.